Listed below are T cell receptor beta chains from one sample, sequenced in a study of blood T cell repertoires in COVID-19. TCRdb's table, derived via immunoSEQ multiplex PCR, lists solely in-frame clones and lacks some. The sample yields around 300,000 clones, about nine tenths seen once. The sample consisted of peripheral blood. The receptors come from a woman aged 40 to 50 who had recovered from COVID-19. The CDR3 runs from the conserved cysteine through the conserved F or W.

V gene	J gene	CDR3 protein
TRBV15	TRBJ2-4	CATSNPGTGKLFSAKNIQYF
TRBV5-1	TRBJ2-7	CASSLVLAGQYEQYF
TRBV29-1	TRBJ1-4	CSCGGTPGEKLFF
TRBV19	TRBJ1-2	CASSPTTGTAGYGYTF
TRBV21-1	TRBJ2-6	CASSKVWGAGANVLTF
TRBV7-9	TRBJ2-5	CASSPWGGAGLMEETQYF
TRBV12-3/TRBV12-4	TRBJ2-1	CASSPLLRNEQFF
TRBV25-1	TRBJ1-6	CASRPGGVDSPLHF
TRBV19	TRBJ2-3	CASSAALAVGAQYF
TRBV6-5	TRBJ2-7	CASTPRAGASYEQYF
TRBV28	TRBJ1-2	CASSINPGTAYGYTF
TRBV5-4	TRBJ2-3	CASTGTESTDTQYF
TRBV5-1	TRBJ2-1	CASSLLAGAPNEQFF
TRBV11-1	TRBJ1-4	CASSSDFNEKLFF
TRBV13	TRBJ2-7	CASSFLVGGGTYEQYF
TRBV7-9	TRBJ2-7	CASSTLGRGLSYEQYF
TRBV18	TRBJ2-7	CASSQSGGVNEQYF
TRBV10-1	TRBJ2-1	CASAFQTSGKPHPLF
TRBV4-2	TRBJ2-5	CASSQGGLGGKETQYF
TRBV18	TRBJ2-5	CASSPGLAGETQYF
TRBV5-4	TRBJ1-2	CASSLDPPGNNYGYTF
TRBV3-1/TRBV3-2	TRBJ1-2	CASSRRGGDYGYTF
TRBV11-2	TRBJ2-3	CASRRTSGSKTDTQYF
TRBV28	TRBJ1-3	CASSSSGTGGYSGNTIYF